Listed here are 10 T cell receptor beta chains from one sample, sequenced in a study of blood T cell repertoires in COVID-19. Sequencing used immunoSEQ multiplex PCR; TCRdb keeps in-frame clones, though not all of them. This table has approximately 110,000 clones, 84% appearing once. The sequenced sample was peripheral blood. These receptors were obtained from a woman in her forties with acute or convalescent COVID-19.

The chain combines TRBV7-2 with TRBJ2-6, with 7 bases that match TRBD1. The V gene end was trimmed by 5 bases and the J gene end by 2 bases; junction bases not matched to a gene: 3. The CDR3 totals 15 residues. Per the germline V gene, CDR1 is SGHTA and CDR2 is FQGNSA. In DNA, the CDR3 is TGTGCCAGCAGCCTAGACAGGGCTGGGGCCAACGTCCTGACTTTC. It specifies CASSLDRAGANVLTF.

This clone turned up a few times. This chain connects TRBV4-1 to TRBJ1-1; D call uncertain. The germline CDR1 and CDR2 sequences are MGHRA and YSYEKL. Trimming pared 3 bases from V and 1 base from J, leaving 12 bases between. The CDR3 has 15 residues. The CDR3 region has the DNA TGCGCCAGCAGCCAGGGCCCACTGACGAACACTGAAGCTTTCTTT. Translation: CASSQGPLTNTEAFF.

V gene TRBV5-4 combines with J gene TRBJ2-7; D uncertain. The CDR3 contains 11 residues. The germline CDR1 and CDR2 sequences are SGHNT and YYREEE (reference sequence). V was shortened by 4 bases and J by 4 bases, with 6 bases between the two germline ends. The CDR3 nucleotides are TGTGCCAGCAGCCTTAATTACGAGCAGTACTTC. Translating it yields CASSLNYEQYF.

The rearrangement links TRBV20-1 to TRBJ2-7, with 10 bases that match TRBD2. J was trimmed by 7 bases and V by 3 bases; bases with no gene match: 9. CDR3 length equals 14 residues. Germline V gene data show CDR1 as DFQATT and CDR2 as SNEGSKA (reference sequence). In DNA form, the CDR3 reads TGCAGTGCTAGTCGGCTAGCGGGGGTAGGTGAGCAGTACTTC. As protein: CSASRLAGVGEQYF.

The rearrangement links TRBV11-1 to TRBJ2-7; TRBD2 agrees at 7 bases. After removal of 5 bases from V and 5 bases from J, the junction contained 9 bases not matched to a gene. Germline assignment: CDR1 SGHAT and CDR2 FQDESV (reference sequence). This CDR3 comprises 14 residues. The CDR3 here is CASSLQRGGHEQYF. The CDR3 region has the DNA TGTGCCAGCAGCCTGCAGCGGGGAGGGCACGAGCAGTACTTC.

DNA for the CDR3: TGCGCCAGCAGCTTGCCGACAGGGGGCGCGGGTGGCTACACCTTC. Translated: CASSLPTGGAGGYTF. The genes are TRBV5-1 and TRBJ1-2, with 10 bases identical to TRBD1. From germline, CDR1 is SGHRS and CDR2 YFSETQ. V shed 1 base, J shed 7 bases, and the junction held 7 bases outside the gene matches. The CDR3 consists of 15 residues. The whole variable domain, filled in from reference TRBV5-1 and TRBJ1-2, reads KAGVTQTPRYLIKTRGQQVTLSCSPISGHRSVSWYQQTPGQGLQFLFEYFSETQRNKGNFPGRFSGRQFSNSRSEMNVSTLELGDSALYLCASSLPTGGAGGYTFGSGTRLTVV.

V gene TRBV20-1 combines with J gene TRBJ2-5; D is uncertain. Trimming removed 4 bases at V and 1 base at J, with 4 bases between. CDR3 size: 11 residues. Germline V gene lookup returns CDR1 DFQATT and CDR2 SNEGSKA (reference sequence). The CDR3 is CSANIQETQYF. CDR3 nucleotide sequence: TGCAGTGCTAATATCCAAGAGACCCAGTACTTC.

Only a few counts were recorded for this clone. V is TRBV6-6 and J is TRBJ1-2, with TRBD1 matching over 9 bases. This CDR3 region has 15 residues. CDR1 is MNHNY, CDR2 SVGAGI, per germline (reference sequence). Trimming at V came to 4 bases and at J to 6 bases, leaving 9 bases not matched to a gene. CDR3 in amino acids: CASSFTQGAVDGYTF. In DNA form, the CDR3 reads TGTGCCAGCAGTTTCACACAGGGGGCTGTAGATGGCTACACCTTC.

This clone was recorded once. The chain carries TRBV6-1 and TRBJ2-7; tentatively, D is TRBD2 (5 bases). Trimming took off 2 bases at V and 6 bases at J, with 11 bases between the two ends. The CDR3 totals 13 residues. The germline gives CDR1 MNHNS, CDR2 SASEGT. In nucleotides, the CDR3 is TGTGCCAGCAGTGAAAATAGCGTACGCGAGCAGTACTTC. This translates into CASSENSVREQYF.

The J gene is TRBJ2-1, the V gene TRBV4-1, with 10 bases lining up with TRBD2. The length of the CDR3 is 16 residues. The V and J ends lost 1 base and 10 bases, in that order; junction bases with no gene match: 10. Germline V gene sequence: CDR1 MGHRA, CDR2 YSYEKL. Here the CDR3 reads CASSQVASGGAGEQFF. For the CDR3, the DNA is TGCGCCAGCAGCCAAGTGGCTAGCGGGGGAGCGGGGGAGCAGTTCTTC.